This passage covers 29 T cell receptor beta chains from one sample sequenced in a study of patients and donors after allogeneic stem cell transplantation. TCRdb called the RT-PCR reads again in MiXCR, with one record for every CDR3 protein. The data contain about 110,000 distinct CDR3 sequences, about a third of them singletons. The specimen sequenced was blood, either unsorted or a sorted T cell fraction (not recorded which). These receptors all come from a human donor who was either an allogeneic HSCT recipient or a stem cell or donor lymphocyte infusion donor (not recorded which). It is not recorded whose cells these are; they may come from a transplant donor.

V usage is TRBV27 and J usage is TRBJ2-3; TRBD2 matches at 8 bases. The ends lost 7 bases at V and 1 base at J; junction bases unmatched: 7. The CDR3 totals 15 residues. Germline CDR1 and CDR2: MNHEY and SMNVEV (reference sequence). CDR3 nucleotide sequence: TGTGCCAGCAAAATGGCGGGGGGTGGCACAGATACGCAGTATTTT. It is translated as CASKMAGGGTDTQYF.

The CDR3 sequence: CSARAPGPGNTIYF. The CDR3 region has the DNA TGCAGTGCTAGAGCCCCGGGACCTGGAAACACCATATATTTT. The chain combines TRBV20-1 with TRBJ1-3; the D gene is possibly TRBD1 (5 bases). The CDR3 is 14 residues long. Germline CDR1 reads DFQATT; CDR2 reads SNEGSKA (reference sequence). V lost 1 base, J lost 2 bases, and 9 bases lay in between.

The chain combines TRBV29-1 with TRBJ2-5; D is ambiguous. The V gene lost 8 bases and the J gene lost 2 bases, with 12 bases spanning the gap. Germline lookup yields CDR1 SQVTM and CDR2 ANQGSEA. The CDR3 is 12 amino acids. For the CDR3, the DNA is TGCAGCTTCTGGACGGTACAAGAGACCCAGTACTTC. It specifies CSFWTVQETQYF.

V is TRBV18 and J is TRBJ2-5; possibly TRBD1 for D (6 bases). The CDR3 contains 14 residues. CDR1 is KGHSH and CDR2 is LQKENI in the germline V gene. V lost 3 bases and J lost 7, with 15 bases in between. The DNA of the CDR3 is TGTGCCAGCTCACCTGGGACATCCCGAGGGACCCAGTACTTC. Its translation is CASSPGTSRGTQYF.

This chain links TRBV4-2 with TRBJ1-1; D remains ambiguous. V was clipped by 2 bases and J by 2 bases, with 6 bases between them. The length of the CDR3 is 13 residues. The germline V gene encodes CDR1 LGHNA and CDR2 YNFKEQ. The CDR3 DNA is TGTGCCAGCAGCCAACCCCCAAACACTGAAGCTTTCTTT. Amino acid sequence: CASSQPPNTEAFF.

The CDR3 is CASSQHFRRLATYNEQFF. CDR3 in DNA: TGTGCCAGCAGCCAGCATTTCCGCAGACTAGCGACTTACAATGAGCAGTTCTTC. J is TRBJ2-1 and V is TRBV14; TRBD2 matches 8 bases. V lost 3 bases and J lost 4; bases outside the gene matches: 14. The germline CDR1 and CDR2 sequences are SGHDN and FVKESK. This CDR3 is 18 amino acids long.

The genes are TRBV6-2 or TRBV6-3 and TRBJ2-5, with D perhaps TRBD2 (6 bases). V shed 4 bases and J shed 4 bases, with 16 bases lying between them. CDR1 MNHEY and CDR2 SVGEGT come from the germline V gene. This CDR3 has 15 amino acids. CDR3 in amino acids: CASSFLLTRAETQYF. Here the CDR3 DNA reads TGTGCCAGCAGTTTTCTCCTGACTAGAGCAGAGACCCAGTACTTC.

The chain has TRBV18 and TRBJ2-7; D unclear. The CDR3 is 13 residues long. Trimming pared 1 base from V and 4 bases from J, leaving 8 bases between. Germline lookup yields CDR1 KGHSH and CDR2 LQKENI. The CDR3 coding sequence is TGTGCCAGCTCACCACAGACGAGTTACGAGCAGTACTTC. Its translation: CASSPQTSYEQYF. Supplemented by reference TRBV18 and TRBJ2-7, the full variable domain reads NAGVMQNPRHLVRRRGQEARLRCSPMKGHSHVYWYRQLPEEGLKFMVYLQKENIIDESGMPKERFSAEFPKEGPSILRIQQVVRGDSAAYFCASSPQTSYEQYFGPGTRLTVT.

This clonotype was picked up one time. The J gene is TRBJ2-7, the V gene TRBV2; 7 nucleotides align to TRBD1. This CDR3 is 15 amino acids long. The V gene end was trimmed by 6 bases and the J gene end by 3 bases; junction bases not matched to a gene: 11. Germline V gene data show CDR1 as SNHLY and CDR2 as FYNNEI. The CDR3 sequence is CASSSPGTANYEQYF. The CDR3, as DNA: TGTGCCAGCAGCTCGCCCGGGACAGCTAACTACGAGCAGTACTTC.

V usage is TRBV7-3 and J usage is TRBJ2-5; TRBD1 aligns across 7 bases. The CDR3 extends over 14 amino acids. V was clipped by 4 bases and J by 4 bases; unmatched bases: 6. CDR1 and CDR2 from the germline V gene are SGHTA and FQGTGA. CDR3 residues: CASSSSGTVETQYF. The CDR3 DNA reads TGTGCCAGCAGCTCCTCCGGGACAGTAGAGACCCAGTACTTC.

This clonotype was seen once. CDR3 DNA: TGCAGTGCTAGACCCCTTGGACAGGGTGGGCCCTACGAGCAGTACTTC. Translating gives CSARPLGQGGPYEQYF. This rearrangement joins TRBV20-1 to TRBJ2-7, with 8 positions matching TRBD1. CDR1 is DFQATT, CDR2 SNEGSKA, per germline (reference sequence). The CDR3 extends over 16 amino acids. V was pared by 2 bases and J by 2 bases, with 11 bases of the junction left unmatched.

This clonotype turned up a few times. The chain employs TRBV15 and TRBJ2-3, with 7 nucleotides matching TRBD2. The CDR3 loop spans 16 amino acids. Germline trimming cut 0 bases from V and 6 bases from J; bases unmatched to any gene: 9. Germline values: CDR1 LNHNV, CDR2 YYDKDF (reference sequence). The CDR3 protein is CATSRDRDYVGDTQYF. In DNA, the CDR3 is TGTGCCACCAGCAGAGATCGGGACTACGTAGGGGATACGCAGTATTTT.

The gene calls are TRBV12-3 or TRBV12-4 and TRBJ2-7, with TRBD2 matching over 13 bases. V lost 1 base and J lost 3; bases outside the gene matches: 0. CDR3 length equals 15 residues. CDR3 sequence (DNA): TGTGCCAGCAGTTTAGGGACTAGCGGGGGCTACGAGCAGTACTTC. Protein product: CASSLGTSGGYEQYF.

The rearrangement joins TRBV9 to TRBJ1-4, with no clear D. CDR3 length: 18 amino acids. The germline V and J ends were trimmed by 0 bases and 0 bases, with 15 bases remaining between them. Germline V gene sequence: CDR1 SGDLS, CDR2 YYNGEE. The CDR3 coding sequence is TGTGCCAGCAGCGTAGGTGGCAGCTTATACGCAACTAATGAAAAACTGTTTTTT. Translation: CASSVGGSLYATNEKLFF.

The rearrangement uses TRBV7-6 and TRBJ2-7; tentative D call: TRBD1 (7 bases). The germline V gene encodes CDR1 SGHVS and CDR2 FNYEAQ. Trimming took off 7 bases at V and 7 bases at J, with 17 bases between the two ends. The CDR3 loop spans 13 amino acids. CDR3 sequence: CASTGGDSSEQYF. The CDR3 coding sequence is TGTGCCAGCACAGGAGGGGACAGCTCGGAGCAGTACTTC.

This clonotype showed up just a few times. This sequence joins TRBV28 and TRBJ2-7, with 7 bases aligning to TRBD1. CDR3 length: 16 amino acids. Germline lookup yields CDR1 MDHEN and CDR2 SYDVKM. Trimming at V came to 3 bases and at J to 4 bases, leaving 12 bases not matched to a gene. The DNA for the CDR3 is TGTGCCAGCAGTTTCCCCACAGGGGCGGTAGGGTACGAGCAGTACTTC. It codes for CASSFPTGAVGYEQYF.

V is TRBV7-9 and J is TRBJ1-3; the D is unclear. Germline lookup yields CDR1 SEHNR and CDR2 FQNEAQ (reference sequence). The CDR3 length is 15 residues. V was pared by 2 bases and J by 4 bases, with 12 bases between. The CDR3 bases are TGTGCCAGCAGCTTATATCCGGGCGCAGGAAACACCATATATTTT. Translated, it gives CASSLYPGAGNTIYF. Drawing the rest from reference TRBV7-9 and TRBJ1-3, the complete variable domain is DTGVSQNPRHKITKRGQNVTFRCDPISEHNRLYWYRQTLGQGPEFLTYFQNEAQLEKSRLLSDRFSAERPKGSFSTLEIQRTEQGDSAMYLCASSLYPGAGNTIYFGEGSWLTVV.

This clonotype showed up just a few times. The chain recombines TRBV20-1 with TRBJ2-1, with 12 bases lining up with TRBD2. Germline loops: CDR1 DFQATT, CDR2 SNEGSKA (reference sequence). This CDR3 is 14 amino acids long. The junction had 2 bases not matched to a gene; V was cut back by 3 bases and J by 5 bases. In nucleotides, the CDR3 is TGCAGTGCTAGGGGACTAGCGGGCCACAATGAGCAGTTCTTC. Protein sequence: CSARGLAGHNEQFF.

The chain has TRBV29-1 and TRBJ2-5, with TRBD2 matching 11 bases. CDR3 length: 16 amino acids. J was trimmed by 5 bases and V by 5 bases; bases with no gene match: 13. Germline CDR1 and CDR2: SQVTM and ANQGSEA. The CDR3 sequence is CSVPTPNSGRGETQYF. CDR3 in DNA: TGCAGCGTTCCCACACCGAATAGCGGGAGGGGGGAGACCCAGTACTTC. The full variable domain, its missing parts supplied by reference TRBV29-1 and TRBJ2-5, is SAVISQKPSRDICQRGTSLTIQCQVDSQVTMMFWYRQQPGQSLTLIATANQGSEATYESGFVIDKFPISRPNLTFSTLTVSNMSPEDSSIYLCSVPTPNSGRGETQYFGPGTRLLVL.

In its sample, this clonotype was seen a few times. The gene calls are TRBV28 and TRBJ2-3; the D gene is possibly TRBD1 (6 bases). Germline values: CDR1 MDHEN, CDR2 SYDVKM. This CDR3 is 14 amino acids long. The V gene lost 7 bases and the J gene lost 2 bases, with 13 bases spanning the gap. CDR3 loop: CASNGGPATDTQYF. Here the CDR3 DNA reads TGTGCCAGCAATGGGGGCCCAGCCACAGATACGCAGTATTTT.

The sample holds many counts of this clonotype. V is TRBV6-5 and J is TRBJ1-1, with D maybe TRBD1 (6 bases). CDR3 length: 18 amino acids. Germline V CDR1 and CDR2: MNHEY, SVGAGI. The V and J ends lost 5 bases and 1 base respectively, with 23 bases between them. The CDR3 here is CASSKQGRGSGRNTEAFF. As DNA, the CDR3 is TGTGCCAGCAGTAAACAGGGCAGAGGATCCGGGCGGAACACTGAAGCTTTCTTT.

There are a few counts of this clonotype. V is TRBV25-1 and J is TRBJ1-2, with D maybe TRBD1 (5 bases). Germline V lookup: CDR1 MGHDK, CDR2 SYGVNS. Trimming took 2 bases from V and 9 from J, leaving 10 bases between them. The CDR3 is 12 amino acids. The CDR3 is CASSEEGISYTF. Written as DNA, the CDR3 is TGTGCCAGCAGTGAAGAGGGGATTAGCTACACCTTC.

The J gene is TRBJ1-6, the V gene TRBV7-8; D perhaps matches TRBD1 (6 bases). Germline lookup yields CDR1 SGHVS and CDR2 FQNEAQ. V was cut by 3 bases and J by 0 bases, with 15 bases left in between. CDR3 length: 18 amino acids. CDR3 sequence reads: CASSLGHPGGSYNSPLHF. The CDR3 DNA is TGTGCCAGCAGCTTGGGACACCCTGGGGGCTCCTATAATTCACCCCTCCACTTT.

This clonotype was seen only a few times. This chain connects TRBV7-9 to TRBJ2-7, with 7 bases aligning to TRBD2. Germline CDR1 and CDR2: SEHNR and FQNEAQ (reference sequence). This CDR3 has 14 residues. V shed 4 bases and J 0 bases; nucleotides not matched to a gene: 3. The DNA for the CDR3 is TGTGCCAGCAGCTCGACTAGCTTCTCCTACGAGCAGTACTTC. Protein product: CASSSTSFSYEQYF.

The chain links TRBV12-3 or TRBV12-4 to TRBJ2-1, with D maybe TRBD2 (6 bases). V lost 7 bases and J lost 8, with 12 bases in between. The CDR3 is 12 amino acids. The CDR3, as DNA: TGTGCCAGCATCCTGGGGGACTATGAGCAGTTCTTC. Its protein product is CASILGDYEQFF.

This rearrangement joins TRBV24-1 to TRBJ2-7, with D maybe TRBD1 (5 bases). Germline-derived CDR1 and CDR2 are KGHDR and SFDVKD. The CDR3 covers 15 residues. V shed 5 bases and J shed 2 bases, with 15 bases lying between them. The CDR3, as DNA: TGTGCCACCAGTGGAAACGACAGTCCGGCCTACGAGCAGTACTTC. Protein sequence: CATSGNDSPAYEQYF.

This clonotype was recorded at least ten times. The gene calls are TRBV28 and TRBJ1-1, with a possible D match to TRBD1 (6 bases). The CDR3 extends over 13 amino acids. The ends were cut back, 8 bases at V and 1 base at J, with 11 bases in the middle. CDR1 and CDR2 (germline): MDHEN, SYDVKM. As DNA, the CDR3 is TGTGCCAGCGGCGGGGGCTGGAACACTGAAGCTTTCTTT. It encodes CASGGGWNTEAFF. Full variable domain (remainder filled in from reference TRBV28 and TRBJ1-1): DVKVTQSSRYLVKRTGEKVFLECVQDMDHENMFWYRQDPGLGLRLIYFSYDVKMKEKGDIPEGYSVSREKKERFSLILESASTNQTSMYLCASGGGWNTEAFFGQGTRLTVV.

The table lists this clonotype with a few counts. The rearrangement links TRBV7-2 to TRBJ1-4, with unresolved D. V was cut by 2 bases and J by 6 bases, with 13 bases left in between. The germline CDR1 and CDR2 sequences are SGHTA and FQGNSA. The CDR3 covers 15 residues. The chain's CDR3 is CASSLQASWDEKLFF. The DNA for the CDR3 is TGTGCCAGCAGCTTACAGGCGTCATGGGATGAAAAACTGTTTTTT.

The chain uses TRBV2 and TRBJ1-2, with D possibly being TRBD1 (5 bases). The germline V gene has CDR1 SNHLY and CDR2 FYNNEI. Trimming took off 6 bases at V and 8 bases at J, with 10 bases between the two ends. The CDR3 runs 11 residues. DNA for the CDR3: TGTGCCAGCAGCCCGGGGGAAGGCTACACCTTC. It specifies CASSPGEGYTF.